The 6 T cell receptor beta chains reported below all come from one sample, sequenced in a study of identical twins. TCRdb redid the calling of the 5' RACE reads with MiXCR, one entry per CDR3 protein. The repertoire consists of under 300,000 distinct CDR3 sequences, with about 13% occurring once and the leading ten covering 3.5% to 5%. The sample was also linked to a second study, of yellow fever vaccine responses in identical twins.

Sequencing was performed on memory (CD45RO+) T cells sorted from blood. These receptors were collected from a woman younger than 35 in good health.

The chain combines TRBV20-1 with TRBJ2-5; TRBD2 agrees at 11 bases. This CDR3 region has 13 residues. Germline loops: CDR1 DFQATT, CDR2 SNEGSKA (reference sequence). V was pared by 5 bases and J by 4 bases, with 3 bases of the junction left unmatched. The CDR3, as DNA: TGCAGTGCTCTGACTAGCGGGGCAGAGACCCAGTACTTC. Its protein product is CSALTSGAETQYF.

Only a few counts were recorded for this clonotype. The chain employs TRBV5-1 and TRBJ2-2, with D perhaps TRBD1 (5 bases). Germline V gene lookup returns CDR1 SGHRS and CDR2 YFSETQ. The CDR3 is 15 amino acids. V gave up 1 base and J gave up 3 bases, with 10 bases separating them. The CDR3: CASSLITGDTGELFF. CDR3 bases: TGCGCCAGCAGCTTGATAACAGGAGACACCGGGGAGCTGTTTTTT.

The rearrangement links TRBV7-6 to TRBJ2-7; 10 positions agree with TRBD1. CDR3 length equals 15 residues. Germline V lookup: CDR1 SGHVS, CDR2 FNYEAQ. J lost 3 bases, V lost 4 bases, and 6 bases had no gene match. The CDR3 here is CASSSRDRGLYEQYF. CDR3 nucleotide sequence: TGTGCCAGCAGCTCCCGGGACAGGGGTCTCTACGAGCAGTACTTC.

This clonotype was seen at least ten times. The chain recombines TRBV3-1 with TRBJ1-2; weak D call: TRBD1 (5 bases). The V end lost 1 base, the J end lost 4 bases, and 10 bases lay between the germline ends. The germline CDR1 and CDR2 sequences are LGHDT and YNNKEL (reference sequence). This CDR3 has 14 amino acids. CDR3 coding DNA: TGTGCCAGCAGCCAAGCCGGAAGGGGCTATGGCTACACCTTC. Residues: CASSQAGRGYGYTF.

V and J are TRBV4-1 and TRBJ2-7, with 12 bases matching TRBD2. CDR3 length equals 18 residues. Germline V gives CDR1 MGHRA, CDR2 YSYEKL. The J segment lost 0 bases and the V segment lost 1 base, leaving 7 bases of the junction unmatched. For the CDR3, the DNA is TGCGCCAGCAGCCAAGGGGGCCTAGCGGGAGGGAGCTCCTACGAGCAGTACTTC. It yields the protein CASSQGGLAGGSSYEQYF.

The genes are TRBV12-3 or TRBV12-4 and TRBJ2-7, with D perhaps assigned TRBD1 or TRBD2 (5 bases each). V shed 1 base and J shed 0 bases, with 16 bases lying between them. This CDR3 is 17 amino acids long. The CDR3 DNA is TGTGCCAGCAGTTTAGAGGTGTCGGGGACCATCTCCTACGAGCAGTACTTC. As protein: CASSLEVSGTISYEQYF.